A selection of T cell receptor beta chains follows, all from one sample in a study of blood T cell repertoires in COVID-19. This table comes from immunoSEQ multiplex PCR, and its TCRdb copy is limited to in-frame clones, with some not included. The repertoire consists of about 300,000 clones, with around 89% occurring once and the leading ten covering just under 7%. The sample comprised peripheral blood. These receptors all come from a woman aged 25 to 39 who had recovered from COVID-19. CDR3s leave out the opening cysteine and the closing phenylalanine or tryptophan.

V gene: TRBV2
J gene: TRBJ2-2
CDR3 protein: ASSGLALNTGELF

V gene: TRBV6-5
J gene: TRBJ2-7
CDR3 protein: ASTGEGKQY

V gene: TRBV6-1
J gene: TRBJ2-1
CDR3 protein: ASSGLGLADYNEQF

V gene: TRBV7-2
J gene: TRBJ2-7
CDR3 protein: ASSPIRGYEQY

V gene: TRBV4-3
J gene: TRBJ1-2
CDR3 protein: ASSQDQGPQGYT

V gene: TRBV5-4
J gene: TRBJ2-4
CDR3 protein: ASSPKGLRAKNIQY

V gene: TRBV7-9
J gene: TRBJ2-2
CDR3 protein: ASSRGLGDTGELF

V gene: TRBV11-2
J gene: TRBJ2-6
CDR3 protein: ASSLALSGANVLT

V gene: TRBV28
J gene: TRBJ1-4
CDR3 protein: ASSQGLSSTNEKLF

V gene: TRBV2
J gene: TRBJ1-5
CDR3 protein: ASGGQNNQPQH

V gene: TRBV5-1
J gene: TRBJ1-4
CDR3 protein: ASSLTPRGSEKLF

V gene: TRBV15
J gene: TRBJ1-2
CDR3 protein: ATSRDITQGPTYNYGYT

V gene: TRBV28
J gene: TRBJ1-6
CDR3 protein: ASHPPVSRGNSPLH

V gene: TRBV18
J gene: TRBJ1-5
CDR3 protein: ASSVSGGQGQPQH

V gene: TRBV5-1
J gene: TRBJ1-1
CDR3 protein: ASSSQGNTEAF

V gene: TRBV6-1
J gene: TRBJ2-2
CDR3 protein: ASSVRGTGDSGELF

V gene: TRBV2
J gene: TRBJ1-3
CDR3 protein: ASSGTGNSGNTIY

V gene: TRBV19
J gene: TRBJ1-2
CDR3 protein: ASSIRENYGYT

V gene: TRBV28
J gene: TRBJ1-1
CDR3 protein: ASRFGGNMNTEAF

V gene: TRBV5-6
J gene: TRBJ2-7
CDR3 protein: ASSSRQGWHEQY

V gene: TRBV10-2
J gene: TRBJ2-1
CDR3 protein: ASMAGNNEQF

V gene: TRBV29-1
J gene: TRBJ2-5
CDR3 protein: SVNPSGGLGTQY

V gene: TRBV24-1
J gene: TRBJ2-1
CDR3 protein: ATSDAGTSGENEQF

V gene: TRBV7-8
J gene: TRBJ2-3
CDR3 protein: ASSLLWRARAQY

V gene: TRBV2
J gene: TRBJ1-2
CDR3 protein: ASIYIANYGYT

V gene: TRBV2
J gene: TRBJ2-5
CDR3 protein: ASSEAGRLAVQETQY

V gene: TRBV19
J gene: TRBJ1-6
CDR3 protein: ASLQARGESPLH

V gene: TRBV3-1/TRBV3-2
J gene: TRBJ1-6
CDR3 protein: ASSGDRTNSPLH

V gene: TRBV9
J gene: TRBJ1-3
CDR3 protein: ASSGRGNTIY

V gene: TRBV7-3
J gene: TRBJ2-5
CDR3 protein: ASSPTTGTETQY

V gene: TRBV19
J gene: TRBJ1-2
CDR3 protein: ASSIRGNGYGYT

V gene: TRBV11-2
J gene: TRBJ1-1
CDR3 protein: ASSARLGDTEAF

V gene: TRBV7-8
J gene: TRBJ2-3
CDR3 protein: ASSATGVTGADTQY

V gene: TRBV12-3/TRBV12-4
J gene: TRBJ2-1
CDR3 protein: ASSFPLYNEQF

V gene: TRBV5-4
J gene: TRBJ2-1
CDR3 protein: ASNAGTEYNEQF

V gene: TRBV24-1
J gene: TRBJ1-1
CDR3 protein: AFPGDRGMNTEAF

V gene: TRBV6-2/TRBV6-3
J gene: TRBJ2-7
CDR3 protein: ASSPTTGVTSYEQY

V gene: TRBV5-5
J gene: TRBJ2-1
CDR3 protein: ASSTDRGLYNEQF

V gene: TRBV11-2
J gene: TRBJ2-7
CDR3 protein: ASSLDGYLYEQY

V gene: TRBV9
J gene: TRBJ1-1
CDR3 protein: ASSVSGSGNTEAF

V gene: TRBV28
J gene: TRBJ1-2
CDR3 protein: ATGGGYYGYT

V gene: TRBV29-1
J gene: TRBJ2-6
CDR3 protein: SVEIGEGPGANVLT

V gene: TRBV5-1
J gene: TRBJ2-1
CDR3 protein: ASSLGGGPLSYNEQF

V gene: TRBV5-4
J gene: TRBJ2-1
CDR3 protein: ASSSHGGTYNEQF

V gene: TRBV29-1
J gene: TRBJ1-3
CDR3 protein: SVLDRPSGNTIY

V gene: TRBV7-2
J gene: TRBJ2-1
CDR3 protein: ASSLLGAIYNEQF

V gene: TRBV25-1
J gene: TRBJ2-7
CDR3 protein: ASSEATYEQY

V gene: TRBV6-5
J gene: TRBJ2-5
CDR3 protein: AIKGLGGTQY

V gene: TRBV7-8
J gene: TRBJ2-7
CDR3 protein: ASSLDRGRYEQY

V gene: TRBV4-2
J gene: TRBJ1-4
CDR3 protein: ASSQDLRSSSGEKLF

V gene: TRBV7-2
J gene: TRBJ2-7
CDR3 protein: ASSLDGDEQY

V gene: TRBV7-9
J gene: TRBJ2-7
CDR3 protein: ASSPGIGTSLYEQY